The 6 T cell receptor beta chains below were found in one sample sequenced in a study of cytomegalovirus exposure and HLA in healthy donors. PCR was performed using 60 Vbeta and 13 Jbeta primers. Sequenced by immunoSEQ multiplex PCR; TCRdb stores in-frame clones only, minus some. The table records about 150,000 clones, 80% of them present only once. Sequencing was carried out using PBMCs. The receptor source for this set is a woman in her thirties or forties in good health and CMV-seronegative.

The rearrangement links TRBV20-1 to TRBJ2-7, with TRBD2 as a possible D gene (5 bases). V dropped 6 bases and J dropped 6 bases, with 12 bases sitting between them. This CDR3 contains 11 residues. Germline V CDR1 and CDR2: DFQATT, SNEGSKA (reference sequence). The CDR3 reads CSALTSPEQYF. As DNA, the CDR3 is TGCAGTGCGCTTACTAGTCCCGAGCAGTACTTC.

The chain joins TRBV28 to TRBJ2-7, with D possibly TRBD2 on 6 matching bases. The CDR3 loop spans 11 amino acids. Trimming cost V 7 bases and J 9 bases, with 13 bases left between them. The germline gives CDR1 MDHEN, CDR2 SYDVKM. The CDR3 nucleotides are TGTGCCAGCACCACGAGGAGGGGGCAGTACTTC. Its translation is CASTTRRGQYF.

The CDR3 DNA is TGTGCCAGCGGACGGGACAGGCGCACAGATACGCAGTATTTT. It encodes CASGRDRRTDTQYF. The V and J genes are TRBV9 and TRBJ2-3, with TRBD1 identical over 8 bases. The CDR3 runs 14 residues. V was pared by 7 bases and J by 1 base, with 5 bases of the junction left unmatched. In germline, CDR1 is SGDLS, CDR2 YYNGEE.

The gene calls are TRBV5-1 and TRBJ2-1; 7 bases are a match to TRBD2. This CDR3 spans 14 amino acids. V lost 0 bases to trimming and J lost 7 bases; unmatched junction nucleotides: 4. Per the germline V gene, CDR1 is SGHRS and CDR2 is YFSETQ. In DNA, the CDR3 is TGCGCCAGCAGCTTGGACGGGAGGTGGAATGAGCAGTTCTTC. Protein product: CASSLDGRWNEQFF.

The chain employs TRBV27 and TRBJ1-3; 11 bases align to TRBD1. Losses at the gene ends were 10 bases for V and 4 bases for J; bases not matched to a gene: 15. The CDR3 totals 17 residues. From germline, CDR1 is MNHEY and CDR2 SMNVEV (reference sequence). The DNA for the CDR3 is TGTGCCAACCACCGGACAGGGGGCCGCATAAGCGGAAACACCATATATTTT. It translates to CANHRTGGRISGNTIYF.

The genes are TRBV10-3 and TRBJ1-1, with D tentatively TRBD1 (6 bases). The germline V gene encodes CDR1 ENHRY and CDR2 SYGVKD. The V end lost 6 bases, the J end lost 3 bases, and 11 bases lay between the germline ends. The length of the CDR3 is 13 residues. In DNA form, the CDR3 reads TGTGCCATCAGCACAGGGTTGGACACTGAAGCTTTCTTT. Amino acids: CAISTGLDTEAFF.